Presented here are 32 T cell receptor beta chains from one specimen sequenced in a study of cytomegalovirus exposure and HLA in healthy donors listed by TCRdb under 2017. The library was built by means of the immunoSEQ multiplex PCR assay. A mixture of 60 forward primers for TCR Vbeta segments and 13 reverse primers for TCR Jbeta segments was used in the multiplex PCR. In TCRdb, the immuneACCESS table is reduced to in-frame sequences with V and J assigned. These tables do not hold every clone; where another copy was compared, an unresolved V gene accounts for under half, and the others remain unexplained. In this sample the table shows 110,000 to 150,000 clones, around 72% of which occur a single time. The ten top clones hold over 2% of the sample. Sequencing was performed on PBMCs. The receptors shown here come from a man between 35 and 55 years old in good health and CMV-seronegative.

The chain joins TRBV4-3 to TRBJ2-5; D gene unclear. TRBJ2-7 matches the DNA end more closely, so the J call is doubtful. Germline V gene data show CDR1 as LGHNA and CDR2 as YSLEER. The CDR3 has 15 residues. The CDR3 nucleotides are TGCGCCAGCAGCCAAGAGACCAGGAATACCTACGAGCAGTACTTC. Translated: CASSQETRNTYEQYF.

J is TRBJ1-2 and V is TRBV6-5; 10 nucleotides align to TRBD1. Losses at the gene ends were 10 bases for V and 6 bases for J; bases not matched to a gene: 8. The CDR3 runs to 13 residues. Per germline, CDR1 MNHEY and CDR2 SVGAGI. CDR3 in DNA: TGTGCCACCGCTAGAGGGACAGGGGATGGCTACACCTTC. Translated: CATARGTGDGYTF.

The J gene is TRBJ2-5, the V gene TRBV5-1, with 8 bases fitting TRBD2. Trimming removed 6 bases from V and 1 base from J; junction bases left unmatched: 8. The V gene's germline CDR1 is SGHRS and CDR2 YFSETQ. CDR3 length equals 15 residues. This CDR3 reads CASKGGGGPQETQYF. CDR3 coding DNA: TGCGCCAGCAAGGGGGGCGGGGGGCCCCAAGAGACCCAGTACTTC.

The V and J genes are TRBV29-1 and TRBJ2-1; weak D call: TRBD1 (5 bases). Trimming stripped 4 bases from V and 3 bases from J, with 13 bases between. Germline V gene sequence: CDR1 SQVTM, CDR2 ANQGSEA. The CDR3 totals 14 residues. The CDR3 reads CSVVQGTNYNEQFF. As DNA, the CDR3 is TGCAGCGTTGTTCAGGGAACCAACTACAATGAGCAGTTCTTC.

The V call is TRBV6-5, the J call TRBJ1-2; a possible D gene is TRBD1 (6 bases). CDR1 is MNHEY, CDR2 SVGAGI, per germline. Trimming stripped 2 bases from V and 4 bases from J, with 17 bases between. The CDR3 has 16 residues. Written as DNA, the CDR3 is TGTGCCAGCAGTTACAATGTTATTCAGGGGTCCTATGGCTACACCTTC. It translates to CASSYNVIQGSYGYTF.

This chain uses TRBV23-1 with TRBJ1-1, with 7 bases lining up with TRBD1. TRBV23-1 is noted as an ORF with a role that remains uncertain. This CDR3 has 12 amino acids. With 9 bases clipped from V and 3 bases from J, the junction kept 4 bases outside the gene matches. The CDR3 DNA reads as TGCGCCAGTCCCAGGGGGGACACTGAAGCTTTCTTT. Protein product: CASPRGDTEAFF.

The CDR3 DNA sequence: TGCGCCAGCAGCTTGACTATGGGACAGGTTCTATACGAGCAGTACTTC. Translation gives CASSLTMGQVLYEQYF. V is TRBV5-1 and J is TRBJ2-7, with 8 nucleotides matching TRBD1. From germline, CDR1 is SGHRS and CDR2 YFSETQ. CDR3 length: 16 amino acids. After removal of 1 base from V and 4 bases from J, the junction contained 10 bases not matched to a gene. Complete variable domain (other parts from reference TRBV5-1 and TRBJ2-7): KAGVTQTPRYLIKTRGQQVTLSCSPISGHRSVSWYQQTPGQGLQFLFEYFSETQRNKGNFPGRFSGRQFSNSRSEMNVSTLELGDSALYLCASSLTMGQVLYEQYFGPGTRLTVT.

In this sample, this clone turned up a few times. This chain uses TRBV7-6 with TRBJ2-1, with D possibly TRBD2 on 5 matching bases. V lost 1 base, J lost 2 bases, and 9 bases lay in between. CDR3 length equals 15 residues. In germline, CDR1 is SGHVS, CDR2 FNYEAQ. The CDR3 protein is CASSLGGGPYNEQFF. CDR3 in DNA: TGTGCCAGCAGCTTAGGAGGCGGGCCCTACAATGAGCAGTTCTTC.

This clone was picked up one time. The chain joins TRBV4-1 to TRBJ2-7, with 9 bases lining up with TRBD1. CDR3 size: 17 residues. The germline CDR1 and CDR2 sequences are MGHRA and YSYEKL. J was trimmed by 2 bases and V by 6 bases; bases with no gene match: 14. CDR3 residues: CASSLRTQGAFAYEQYF. The CDR3 DNA is TGCGCCAGCAGTCTAAGGACACAGGGGGCTTTCGCCTACGAGCAGTACTTC.

This clone was observed a few times. The CDR3 protein is CASSPEGDPTIDNEKLFF. CDR3 DNA: TGCGCCAGCAGCCCCGAGGGGGATCCCACCATTGATAATGAAAAACTGTTTTTT. The chain couples TRBV5-1 to TRBJ1-4; D is perhaps TRBD1 (6 bases). CDR1 and CDR2 from the germline V gene are SGHRS and YFSETQ. The CDR3 loop spans 18 amino acids. The V end lost 4 bases, the J end lost 4 bases, and 23 bases lay between the germline ends.

CDR3 sequence reads: CASGGTASNTGELFF. The CDR3 DNA follows: TGTGCCAGCGGAGGGACAGCCAGTAACACCGGGGAGCTGTTTTTT. V and J are TRBV28 and TRBJ2-2; TRBD1 might be the D (7 bases). The CDR3 contains 15 residues. Per germline, CDR1 MDHEN and CDR2 SYDVKM. V gave up 8 bases and J gave up 2 bases, with 15 bases separating them. Variable domain in full (rest from reference TRBV28 and TRBJ2-2): DVKVTQSSRYLVKRTGEKVFLECVQDMDHENMFWYRQDPGLGLRLIYFSYDVKMKEKGDIPEGYSVSREKKERFSLILESASTNQTSMYLCASGGTASNTGELFFGEGSRLTVL.

The sample holds a few counts of this clone. V usage is TRBV6-5 and J usage is TRBJ2-7; a weak D match, TRBD1 (6 bases). Germline V gene lookup returns CDR1 MNHEY and CDR2 SVGAGI. This CDR3 has 15 amino acids. V shed 4 bases and J shed 2 bases, with 15 bases lying between them. CDR3 sequence reads: CASSSSGTPTYEQYF. DNA for the CDR3: TGTGCCAGCAGTTCATCCGGGACACCGACCTACGAGCAGTACTTC.

The J gene is TRBJ1-2, the V gene TRBV4-1; 8 bases agree with TRBD1. Germline assignment: CDR1 MGHRA and CDR2 YSYEKL. There are 14 residues in the CDR3. V lost 2 bases, J lost 4 bases, and 3 bases stayed unmatched. The CDR3 is CASSQQGASYGYTF. For the CDR3, the DNA is TGCGCCAGCAGCCAACAGGGGGCGAGCTATGGCTACACCTTC.

V and J are TRBV16 and TRBJ2-1; 14 bases map to TRBD2. This CDR3 has 15 residues. The V gene end was trimmed by 7 bases and the J gene end by 8 bases; junction bases not matched to a gene: 7. Germline V gives CDR1 KGHSY, CDR2 FQNENV. CDR3 protein: CASTPGLAGDHEQFF. The CDR3 nucleotides read TGTGCCAGCACCCCGGGACTAGCGGGAGACCATGAGCAGTTCTTC.

The CDR3 protein is CASRLQRASGRDNEQFF. DNA of the CDR3: TGCGCCAGCAGACTCCAAAGGGCTAGCGGGAGGGACAATGAGCAGTTCTTC. The chain links TRBV5-1 to TRBJ2-1; TRBD2 aligns across 12 bases. Germline trimming cut 5 bases from V and 5 bases from J; bases unmatched to any gene: 11. Germline CDR1 reads SGHRS; CDR2 reads YFSETQ. CDR3 length equals 17 residues.

V usage is TRBV2 and J usage is TRBJ1-3; D gene unclear. There are 17 residues in the CDR3. CDR1 is SNHLY and CDR2 is FYNNEI in the germline V gene. V was trimmed by 2 bases and J by 0 bases, leaving 14 bases between them. The CDR3 spells CASSERREPSSGNTIYF. CDR3 coding DNA: TGTGCCAGCAGTGAAAGGCGGGAACCCAGCTCTGGAAACACCATATATTTT.

The chain joins TRBV28 to TRBJ2-1, with 10 bases identical to TRBD2. The CDR3 totals 16 residues. The junction had 2 bases not matched to a gene; V was cut back by 1 base and J by 2 bases. Germline loops: CDR1 MDHEN, CDR2 SYDVKM. The DNA of the CDR3 is TGTGCCAGCAGTTTATCCCTAGCGGGAGCCTACAATGAGCAGTTCTTC. This sequence encodes CASSLSLAGAYNEQFF.

J is TRBJ1-1 and V is TRBV7-6; no clear D gene. The CDR3 is 16 residues long. Trimming took 5 bases from V and 5 from J, leaving 21 bases between them. CDR1 and CDR2 from the germline V gene are SGHVS and FNYEAQ. CDR3 in amino acids: CASSLQAGEKGTEAFF. In nucleotides, the CDR3 is TGTGCCAGCAGCCTACAAGCCGGGGAGAAAGGGACTGAAGCTTTCTTT.

The rearrangement uses TRBV27 and TRBJ2-1, with D perhaps matching TRBD2 (6 bases). Germline CDR1 MNHEY, CDR2 SMNVEV (reference sequence). The CDR3 consists of 13 residues. V was cut by 3 bases and J by 9 bases, with 12 bases left in between. The CDR3 loop is CASSFVLGGEQFF. The DNA for the CDR3 is TGTGCCAGCAGTTTCGTATTGGGAGGTGAGCAGTTCTTC.

This clone has a handful of counts. The chain carries TRBV6-1 and TRBJ1-1; the match to TRBD1 covers 10 bases. The CDR3 is 13 residues long. CDR1 MNHNS and CDR2 SASEGT come from the germline V gene. The J segment lost 7 bases and the V segment lost 5 bases, leaving 4 bases of the junction unmatched. CDR3 nucleotides: TGTGCCAGCAGTAGAGGGACAGGGGTTGAAGCTTTCTTT. Translated, it gives CASSRGTGVEAFF.

The chain is built from TRBV4-1 and TRBJ2-1, with D maybe TRBD1 (6 bases). CDR1 is MGHRA and CDR2 is YSYEKL in the germline V gene. The CDR3 loop spans 19 amino acids. Trimming took off 5 bases at V and 7 bases at J, with 30 bases between the two ends. CDR3 in amino acids: CASSSSARGRLDTGNEQFF. CDR3 coding DNA: TGCGCCAGCAGCTCTTCGGCCAGGGGCAGACTCGATACGGGTAATGAGCAGTTCTTC.

This clone was detected only a few times. The chain uses TRBV7-8 and TRBJ2-7, with D perhaps matching TRBD2 (7 bases). V dropped 1 base and J dropped 4 bases, with 14 bases sitting between them. The CDR3 spans 15 residues. Germline V gene data show CDR1 as SGHVS and CDR2 as FQNEAQ. This chain's CDR3 is CASSLGVGGGYEQYF. CDR3 in DNA: TGTGCCAGCAGCTTAGGGGTGGGAGGGGGTTACGAGCAGTACTTC.

This chain links TRBV28 with TRBJ1-5; D is uncertain. This CDR3 contains 15 residues. Deletions cut 5 bases from V and 1 base from J, with 12 bases between. Germline CDR1 MDHEN, CDR2 SYDVKM. CDR3 region: CASSRIDGSNQPQHF. The CDR3 region has the DNA TGTGCCAGCAGTCGCATTGACGGGAGCAATCAGCCCCAGCATTTT.

The chain is built from TRBV30 and TRBJ2-5; weak D call: TRBD2 (6 bases). Germline CDR1 and CDR2: GTSNPN and SVGIG (reference sequence). The CDR3 totals 11 residues. Trimming cost V 8 bases and J 5 bases, with 12 bases left between them. The CDR3: CARGMGETQYF. The DNA for the CDR3 is TGTGCCCGCGGGATGGGGGAGACCCAGTACTTC. The variable domain in full, with the rest retrieved from reference TRBV30 and TRBJ2-5, is SQTIHQWPATLVQPVGSPLSLECTVEGTSNPNLYWYRQAAGRGLQLLFYSVGIGQISSEVPQNLSASRPQDRQFILSSKKLLLSDSGFYLCARGMGETQYFGPGTRLLVL.

V usage is TRBV12-5 and J usage is TRBJ2-4, with D perhaps matching TRBD2 (6 bases). CDR3 length equals 18 residues. Germline CDR1 reads LGHNT; CDR2 reads FRNRAP. The V and J ends lost 0 bases and 1 base respectively, with 16 bases between them. The CDR3, as DNA: TGTGCTAGTGGTTTGGTACTTTGGGGCGGGAAGGCCAAAAACATTCAGTACTTC. It yields the protein CASGLVLWGGKAKNIQYF.

This chain uses TRBV28 with TRBJ2-1; 7 bases are shared with TRBD2. This CDR3 has 20 residues. The germline V gene has CDR1 MDHEN and CDR2 SYDVKM. V dropped 6 bases and J dropped 0; count of bases not matched to a gene: 20. CDR3 loop: CASRATRGGRRESSYNEQFF. In DNA, the CDR3 is TGTGCCAGCAGAGCTACTCGGGGAGGGCGGCGGGAAAGCTCCTACAATGAGCAGTTCTTC.

The V gene is TRBV19, the J gene TRBJ1-5, with TRBD1 identical over 7 bases. The CDR3 spans 14 residues. After removal of 5 bases from V and 5 bases from J, the junction contained 6 bases not matched to a gene. Germline CDR1 is LNHDA and CDR2 is SQIVND (reference sequence). The DNA of the CDR3 is TGTGCCAGTAGTCACCGCCAGGGGGATCAGCCCCAGCATTTT. Encoded protein: CASSHRQGDQPQHF.

The chain links TRBV9 to TRBJ1-1; unclear D gene. V dropped 3 bases and J dropped 2 bases, with 14 bases sitting between them. From germline, CDR1 is SGDLS and CDR2 YYNGEE. The CDR3 has 15 residues. CDR3 residues: CASSAHGGYNTEAFF. CDR3 coding DNA: TGTGCCAGCAGCGCCCACGGAGGGTACAACACTGAAGCTTTCTTT.

This clone was recorded once. This chain uses TRBV13 with TRBJ2-3, with 7 positions matching TRBD2. The CDR3 loop spans 13 amino acids. Germline V CDR1 and CDR2: PRHDT, FYEKMQ (reference sequence). J lost 9 bases, V lost 0 bases, and 3 bases had no gene match. The CDR3 here is CASSLGLGGTQYF. The CDR3 DNA follows: TGTGCCAGCAGCTTAGGGTTGGGGGGGACGCAGTATTTT. The full variable domain, completed using reference TRBV13 and TRBJ2-3, is AAGVIQSPRHLIKEKRETATLKCYPIPRHDTVYWYQQGPGQDPQFLISFYEKMQSDKGSIPDRFSAQQFSDYHSELNMSSLELGDSALYFCASSLGLGGTQYFGPGTRLTVL.

The CDR3 nucleotides read TGCGCCAGCAGCCAAGAATGGACAGGGCGATCCTACGAGCAGTACTTC. Protein: CASSQEWTGRSYEQYF. This rearrangement joins TRBV4-1 to TRBJ2-7, with 8 bases lining up with TRBD1. Per germline, CDR1 MGHRA and CDR2 YSYEKL. This CDR3 has 16 residues. V gave up 0 bases and J gave up 1 base; unmatched junction bases: 5.

The CDR3 coding sequence is TGTGCCAGCAGCTTAGACGGTCCCTCCAATGAGCAGTTCTTC. The encoded protein is CASSLDGPSNEQFF. The gene calls are TRBV7-7 and TRBJ2-1; D not certain. From germline, CDR1 is SSHAT and CDR2 FNYEAQ (reference sequence). The CDR3 spans 14 residues. Trimming took 1 base from V and 6 from J, leaving 10 bases between them. Filled out from reference TRBV7-7 and TRBJ2-1, the complete variable domain reads GAGVSQSPRYKVTKRGQDVTLRCDPISSHATLYWYQQALGQGPEFLTYFNYEAQPDKSGLPSDRFSAERPEGSISTLTIQRTEQRDSAMYRCASSLDGPSNEQFFGPGTRLTVL.

This clone has a single count. This sequence joins TRBV5-6 and TRBJ2-4, with D possibly matching TRBD1 (5 bases). V shed 0 bases and J shed 7 bases, with 8 bases lying between them. Germline V gene data show CDR1 as SGHDT and CDR2 as YYEEEE. This CDR3 region has 13 residues. The CDR3 DNA reads TGTGCCAGCAGCTTGGGGGGCCGTAACATTCAGTACTTC. As protein: CASSLGGRNIQYF.